This T cell receptor (beta chain) was sequenced during a study of OX40 agonist ivuxolimab in advanced cancers. Study-level results: Among the lowest peripheral clonal expansion occurred in 0.1-3.0 mg/kg partial responders. Doses of 0.1 to 3.0 mg/kg were accompanied by clonal expansion of CD4+ and CD8+ blood T cells by week 6. In general, CD8+ T cells held more expanded clones than CD4+ did, on average.

Only in-frame clones appear in the TCRdb table, and some are missing; sequencing was by immunoSEQ multiplex PCR. In the table there are around 51,000 clones, 88% of which are singletons. A single count supports this clone. The antigen is undetermined. From germline, CDR1 is SGHTA and CDR2 FQGNSA. V lost 3 bases and J 2 bases, leaving 6 bases between the germline ends. CDR3 length: 13 residues. Autoimmune disease history or systemic immunosuppression led to patients being barred. This sequence originates from an adult with an advanced solid tumor such as melanoma, head and neck, liver or kidney cancer. This specimen was CD4+ or CD8+ T cells sorted from blood, taken in a trial of the OX40 agonist ivuxolimab. This sequence joins TRBV7-2 and TRBJ2-3, with D unclear. The CDR3 sequence is CASSFVSTDTQYF. DNA for the CDR3: TGTGCCAGCAGCTTCGTCTCCACAGATACGCAGTATTTT.